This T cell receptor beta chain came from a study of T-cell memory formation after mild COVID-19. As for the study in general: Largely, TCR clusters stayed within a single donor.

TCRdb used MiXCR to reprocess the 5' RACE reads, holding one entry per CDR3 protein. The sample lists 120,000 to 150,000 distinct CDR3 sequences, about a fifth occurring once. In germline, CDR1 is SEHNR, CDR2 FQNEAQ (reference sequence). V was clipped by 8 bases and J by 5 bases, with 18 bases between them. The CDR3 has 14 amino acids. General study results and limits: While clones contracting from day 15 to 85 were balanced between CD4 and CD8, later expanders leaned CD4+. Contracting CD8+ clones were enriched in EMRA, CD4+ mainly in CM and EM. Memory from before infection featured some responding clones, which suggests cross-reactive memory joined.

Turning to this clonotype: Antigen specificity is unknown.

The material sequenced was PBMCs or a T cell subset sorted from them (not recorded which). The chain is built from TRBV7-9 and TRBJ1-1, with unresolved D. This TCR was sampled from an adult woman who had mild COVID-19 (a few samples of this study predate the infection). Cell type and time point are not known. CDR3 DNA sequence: TGTGCCAGCGGCGTTAGGGAGCGTGAAACTGAAGCTTTCTTT. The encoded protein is CASGVRERETEAFF.